This TCR beta chain is drawn from a study of technical replicates of blood from a handful of donors. This CDR3 is 13 amino acids long. Here immunoSEQ multiplex PCR was the method, and the copy in TCRdb shows in-frame clones only, minus some. Seen here are 55,000 to 75,000 clones, over 85% observed once, and the top ten hold about 3%. Sequencing used PBMCs. The origin of this receptor is a human donor in good health. Some clones in this sample may be carry-over from other donors' samples. This chain joins TRBV21-1 and TRBJ1-2; the DNA was not compared with TRBD1, the D call given in the table. TRBV21-1 constitutes a pseudogene. CDR3 bases: TGTGCCAGCAATGTTGGGCTTCTCTTTGGCTACACCTTC. It codes for CASNVGLLFGYTF.